Listed below are T cell receptor beta chains from one sample, sequenced in a study of CXCR3-negative and CXCR3-positive naive CD8 T cells. TCRdb reprocessed the 5' RACE reads and keeps a single row for each CDR3 protein, giving no DNA. This sample's table has some 9,600 distinct CDR3 sequences. Material for sequencing was naive CXCR3- CD8+ T cells from blood. The receptors derive from a human donor in good health. Some clones in this sample may be carry-over from other donors' samples. Both conserved end residues are part of each CDR3. Each record gives: J gene, clone size, V gene, CDR3 protein. Only some rows state a clone size, as once, few, many or a class for expanded clones.

>TRBJ2-2|medium-sized|TRBV29-1
CSVAGGGRQTGELFF
>TRBJ1-3|-|TRBV10-3
CAISARSEGIPSSGNTIYF
>TRBJ1-2|-|TRBV29-1
CSVYDTVYGYTF
>TRBJ2-1|medium-sized|TRBV20-1
CSARDRVAGWYNEQFF
>TRBJ2-2|-|TRBV29-1
CSVQGLNTGELFF
>TRBJ1-5|-|TRBV19
CASKEQGANQPQHF
>TRBJ2-7|-|TRBV19
CASSITLSDFRTNSYEQYF
>TRBJ2-7|medium-sized|TRBV7-9
CASSLPGKPSYEQYF
>TRBJ2-1|-|TRBV6-2/TRBV6-3
CASSPLQGRLYNEQFF
>TRBJ2-7|medium-sized|TRBV6-6
CASSYRGNPYEQYF
>TRBJ2-1|-|TRBV6-5
CAVKGLAGGFNEQFF
>TRBJ2-5|medium-sized|TRBV5-6
CASSESVRSEETQYF
>TRBJ2-3|-|TRBV6-2/TRBV6-3
CASSYGAGAGDDTQYF
>TRBJ2-3|-|TRBV2
CASRRADTHYF
>TRBJ2-7|-|TRBV29-1
CSVGGVSSYEQYF
>TRBJ1-1|-|TRBV19
CASTIGGAEAFF
>TRBJ1-5|-|TRBV9
CASSARPLPRNQPQHF
>TRBJ1-1|medium-sized|TRBV18
CASSPTAGEAFF
>TRBJ2-1|medium-sized|TRBV4-1
CASSQALLANEQFF
>TRBJ2-1|medium-sized|TRBV11-2
CASSLDGASYNEQFF
>TRBJ2-1|-|TRBV6-2/TRBV6-3
CASSHRLAGYNEQFF
>TRBJ2-2|-|TRBV12-3/TRBV12-4
CASSFGDTGELFF